The 13 T cell receptor beta chains given below trace back to one sample, sequenced in a study of blood T cell repertoires in COVID-19. Sequencing used immunoSEQ multiplex PCR; TCRdb keeps in-frame clones, though not all of them. The table lists about 71,000 clones, more than 60% of them singletons, with 25% to 30% in the top ten. Source material: peripheral blood. These receptors were collected from a woman older than 75 with active or convalescent COVID-19.

This clone was observed a handful of times. This sequence joins TRBV6-5 and TRBJ1-5; the D gene is possibly TRBD1 (5 bases). CDR3 length equals 15 residues. V shed 6 bases and J shed 2 bases, with 14 bases lying between them. CDR1 and CDR2 (germline): MNHEY, SVGAGI. This chain's CDR3 is CASSVLGGGNQPQHF. The CDR3 nucleotides read TGTGCCAGCAGCGTTCTGGGGGGAGGCAATCAGCCCCAGCATTTT.

This chain links TRBV7-2 with TRBJ2-6; TRBD1 might be the D (5 bases). The CDR3 extends over 17 amino acids. Germline V gene sequence: CDR1 SGHTA, CDR2 FQGNSA. Deletions cut 4 bases from V and 0 bases from J, with 13 bases between. CDR3 protein: CASSSAGSSSGANVLTF. CDR3 DNA: TGTGCCAGCAGCTCCGCAGGGTCCTCCTCTGGGGCCAACGTCCTGACTTTC.

The chain links TRBV7-3 to TRBJ2-3; D may be TRBD1 (5 bases). Germline CDR1 SGHTA, CDR2 FQGTGA. The V gene lost 5 bases and the J gene lost 6 bases, with 15 bases spanning the gap. The CDR3 spans 14 residues. The CDR3 loop is CASSLGPGEDTQYF. In DNA form, the CDR3 reads TGTGCCAGCAGCCTGGGGCCCGGCGAGGATACGCAGTATTTT. Variable domain in full (rest from reference TRBV7-3 and TRBJ2-3): GAGVSQTPSNKVTEKGKYVELRCDPISGHTALYWYRQSLGQGPEFLIYFQGTGAADDSGLPNDRFFAVRPEGSVSTLKIQRTERGDSAVYLCASSLGPGEDTQYFGPGTRLTVL.

The chain joins TRBV5-1 to TRBJ2-1, with TRBD1 matching over 9 bases. CDR1 is SGHRS and CDR2 is YFSETQ in the germline V gene. CDR3 length: 13 amino acids. The trim removed 4 bases at V and 8 bases at J, leaving 4 bases unmatched. CDR3 bases: TGCGCCAGCAGCCCACAGGGGGCGTATGAGCAGTTCTTC. Translating it yields CASSPQGAYEQFF.

This clone was found once. The chain uses TRBV11-2 and TRBJ1-4, with a weak D call TRBD1 (5 bases). CDR1 is SGHAT, CDR2 FQNNGV, per germline. CDR3 length equals 14 residues. Trimming took 3 bases from V and 5 from J, leaving 10 bases between them. CDR3 in amino acids: CASSLGGRNEKLFF. CDR3 nucleotides: TGTGCCAGCAGCTTGGGGGGGAGAAATGAAAAACTGTTTTTT.

This clone was detected only a few times. This chain uses TRBV20-1 with TRBJ1-6; 8 bases align to TRBD1. V shed 3 bases, J shed 7 bases, and the junction held 5 bases outside the gene matches. CDR1 and CDR2 from the germline V gene are DFQATT and SNEGSKA (reference sequence). The CDR3 sequence is 14 residues long. The CDR3 here is CSASGQGRNSPLHF. The CDR3 nucleotides read TGCAGTGCTAGTGGACAGGGACGCAATTCACCCCTCCACTTT.

J is TRBJ1-1 and V is TRBV11-2; D perhaps matches TRBD1 (6 bases). The germline V and J ends were trimmed by 1 base and 5 bases, with 11 bases remaining between them. The CDR3 contains 14 residues. CDR1 is SGHAT, CDR2 FQNNGV, per germline. The CDR3 reads CASSLAQGQTEAFF. CDR3 DNA: TGTGCCAGCAGCTTAGCGCAGGGACAAACTGAAGCTTTCTTT.

The chain has TRBV9 and TRBJ2-7, with 7 bases fitting TRBD2. The CDR3 has 14 amino acids. Germline V gene lookup returns CDR1 SGDLS and CDR2 YYNGEE. J gave up 4 bases and V 4 bases, and 8 bases lay outside the gene matches. Here the CDR3 reads CASSPQMGGYEQYF. DNA of the CDR3: TGTGCCAGCAGCCCCCAGATGGGGGGGTACGAGCAGTACTTC.

V and J are TRBV7-8 and TRBJ2-1; 8 nucleotides align to TRBD1. With 3 bases clipped from V and 7 bases from J, the junction kept 5 bases outside the gene matches. This CDR3 is built from 14 residues. The germline V gene has CDR1 SGHVS and CDR2 FQNEAQ. The CDR3 is CASSFMTGENEQFF. The CDR3 region has the DNA TGTGCCAGCAGCTTCATGACAGGGGAAAATGAGCAGTTCTTC.

The CDR3 region is CASSLTRGSPLHF. The CDR3 region has the DNA TGCGCCAGCAGCTTGACGCGGGGTTCACCCCTCCACTTT. The chain links TRBV5-1 to TRBJ1-6, with D unclear. Deletions cut 1 base from V and 9 bases from J, with 8 bases between. The CDR3 loop spans 13 amino acids. Germline lookup yields CDR1 SGHRS and CDR2 YFSETQ.

The chain couples TRBV5-4 to TRBJ2-7; TRBD1 matches at 8 bases. Germline V gives CDR1 SGHNT, CDR2 YYREEE (reference sequence). V lost 4 bases to trimming and J lost 6 bases; unmatched junction nucleotides: 12. The CDR3 has 15 amino acids. The CDR3 spells CASSPRTGQAGEQYF. The CDR3 nucleotides read TGTGCCAGCAGCCCGCGAACGGGACAGGCGGGCGAGCAGTACTTC.

This clone was found once. The V call is TRBV28, the J call TRBJ1-2, with TRBD1 matching over 9 bases. Losses at the gene ends were 8 bases for V and 4 bases for J; bases not matched to a gene: 8. CDR1 MDHEN and CDR2 SYDVKM come from the germline V gene. The CDR3 spans 14 residues. CDR3: CASYNRGLSYGYTF. In DNA form, the CDR3 reads TGTGCCAGCTACAACAGGGGGCTCAGCTATGGCTACACCTTC.

There are a few counts of this clone. The chain joins TRBV9 to TRBJ1-2, with D possibly matching TRBD1 (5 bases). The CDR3 consists of 14 residues. CDR1 and CDR2 from the germline V gene are SGDLS and YYNGEE. V was pared by 0 bases and J by 7 bases, with 13 bases between. The chain's CDR3 is CASSVVGGSGGYTF. For the CDR3, the DNA is TGTGCCAGCAGCGTAGTCGGGGGATCAGGTGGCTACACCTTC.